This T cell receptor (beta chain) was sequenced for a study of CD8+ T cells in alopecia areata. Whole-study context: Treated patients were dosed with oral tofacitinib, taking 5 to 10 mg twice daily. Once tofacitinib had been taken for 6 to 18 months, 6 months off drug followed.

The ends were cut back, 1 base at V and 1 base at J, with 8 bases in the middle. Germline CDR1 is SGHAT and CDR2 is FQNNGV. The CDR3 runs 15 residues. Both peripheral blood and punch biopsies of lesional scalp skin were obtained from patients who had alopecia areata. This clone was counted between two and nine times. Its antigen is still unknown. Study outcomes and limitations: Sequence data from scalp samples additionally include resident alphabeta T cells of normal skin.

TCR sequencing used cDNA made by reverse transcription of extracted RNA. Profiling relied on immunoSEQ multiplex PCR, and the TCRdb table lists in-frame clones only, not all of them. The sample carries around 200,000 clones, roughly 60% recorded once. This chain joins TRBV11-2 and TRBJ2-1; either TRBD1 or TRBD2 may fit D (5 bases each). The TCR sequence derives from a human donor with alopecia areata. The material sequenced was CD4+ T cells sorted from blood, taken at week 0. The CDR3 here is CASSLGWGSYNEQFF. DNA for the CDR3: TGTGCCAGCAGCTTAGGTTGGGGGTCCTACAATGAGCAGTTCTTC. Combining the CDR3 with reference TRBV11-2 and TRBJ2-1 gives the whole variable domain EAGVAQSPRYKIIEKRQSVAFWCNPISGHATLYWYQQILGQGPKLLIQFQNNGVVDDSQLPKDRFSAERLKGVDSTLKIQPAKLEDSAVYLCASSLGWGSYNEQFFGPGTRLTVL.